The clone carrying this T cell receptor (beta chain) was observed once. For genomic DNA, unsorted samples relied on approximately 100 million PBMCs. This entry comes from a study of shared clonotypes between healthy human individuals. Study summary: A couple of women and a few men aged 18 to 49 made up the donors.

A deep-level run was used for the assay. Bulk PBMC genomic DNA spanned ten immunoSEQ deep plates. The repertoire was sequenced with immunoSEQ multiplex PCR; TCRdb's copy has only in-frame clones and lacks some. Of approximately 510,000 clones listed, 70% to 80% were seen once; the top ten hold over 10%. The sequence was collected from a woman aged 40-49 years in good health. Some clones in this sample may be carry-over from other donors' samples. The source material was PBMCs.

The CDR3 loop is CASSPLRDRELYEQYF. DNA for the CDR3: TGTGCCAGCAGTCCGCTTCGGGACAGGGAGCTATACGAGCAGTACTTC. This chain links TRBV27 with TRBJ2-7, with TRBD1 matching over 9 bases. Per germline, CDR1 MNHEY and CDR2 SMNVEV (reference sequence). The CDR3 covers 16 residues. After removal of 5 bases from V and 4 bases from J, the junction contained 12 bases not matched to a gene.